One TCR beta chain is described in this entry. Sequencing used immunoSEQ multiplex PCR; TCRdb keeps in-frame clones, though not all of them. The sample gives some 200,000 clones, 90% to 95% of which show up once; around 1% is in the top ten. These data originate in a study of T cell responses to AZD1222 COVID-19 vaccine. The CDR3 has 13 amino acids. The germline gives CDR1 SGHTA, CDR2 FQGTGA. V dropped 5 bases and J dropped 4; count of bases not matched to a gene: 4. V gene TRBV7-3 combines with J gene TRBJ1-1, with 7 bases that match TRBD1. The sample was peripheral blood, taken 28 days after the second AZD1222 dose. This sequence originates from an adult who received the AZD1222 COVID-19 vaccine. This chain's CDR3 is CASSRTGVTEAFF. The CDR3 nucleotides read TGTGCCAGCAGCCGCACAGGGGTCACTGAAGCTTTCTTT.